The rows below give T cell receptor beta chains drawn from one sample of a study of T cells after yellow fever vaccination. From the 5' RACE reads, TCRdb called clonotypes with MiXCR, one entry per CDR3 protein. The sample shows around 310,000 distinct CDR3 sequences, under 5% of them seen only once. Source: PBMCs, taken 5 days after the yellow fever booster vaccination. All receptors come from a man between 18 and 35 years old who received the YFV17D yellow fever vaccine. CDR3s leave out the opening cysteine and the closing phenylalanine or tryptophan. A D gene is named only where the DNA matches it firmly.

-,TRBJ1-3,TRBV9,ASSVAGAGNTIY
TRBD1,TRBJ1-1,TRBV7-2,ASSGTGVVAF
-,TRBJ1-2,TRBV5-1,ASSLSTAQPQGNYGYT
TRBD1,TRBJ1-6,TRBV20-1,SASPDRDSPLH
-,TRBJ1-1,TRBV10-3,AIKGAGMNTEAF
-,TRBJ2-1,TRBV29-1,SAWGQGGNEQF
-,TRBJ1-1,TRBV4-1,ASSQALLLGNTEAF
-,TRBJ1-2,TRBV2,ASSARGHGNNGYT
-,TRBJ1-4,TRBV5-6,ASSKGSRGEKLF
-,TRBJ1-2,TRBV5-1,ASSQVGQSYGYT
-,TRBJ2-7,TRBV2,ASSNQQGGGHEQY
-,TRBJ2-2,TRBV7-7,ASSLAQRPNTGELF
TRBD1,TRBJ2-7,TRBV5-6,ASSRNPGQAAYEQY
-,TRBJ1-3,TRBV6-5,ASRDIGFTIY
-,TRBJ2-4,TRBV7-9,ASSLAAAEPKNIQY
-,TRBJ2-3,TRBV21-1,ASNTDTQY
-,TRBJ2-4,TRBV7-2,ASSLPIVPLGEDKNIQY
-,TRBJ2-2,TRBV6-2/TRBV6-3,ASSYLMGEMTTGELF
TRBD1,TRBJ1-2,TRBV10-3,AISGLQGADGYT
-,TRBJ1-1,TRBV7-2,ASTEAPRNEAF
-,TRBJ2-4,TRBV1,TSRLMGGTKGNIQY
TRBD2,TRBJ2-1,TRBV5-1,ASSFGGGAHNEQF
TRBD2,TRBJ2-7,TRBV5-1,ASSVGTSGSRVDEQY
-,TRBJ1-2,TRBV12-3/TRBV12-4,ASSFETLGYGYT
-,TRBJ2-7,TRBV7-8,ASSTGWAGEY
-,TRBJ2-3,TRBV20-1,SASGPPQY
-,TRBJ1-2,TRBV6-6,ASSYSIVHRYT
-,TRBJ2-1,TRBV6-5,ASRPDSLREQF
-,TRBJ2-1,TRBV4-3,ASSQELASPNEQF
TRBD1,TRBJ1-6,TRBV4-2,ASSQTGNSPLH
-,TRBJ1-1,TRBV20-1,SARVITEAF